Following are 25 T cell receptor beta chains from one sample sequenced in a study of cytomegalovirus exposure and HLA in healthy donors. 13 Jbeta primers and 60 Vbeta primers were used for the PCR. The table came from immunoSEQ multiplex PCR; TCRdb's copy has only in-frame clones and leaves some out. The sample shows a few hundred thousand clones, about 93% of them seen only once. Input material: PBMCs. These receptor sequences come from a girl aged 2-15 years in good health and CMV-seronegative.

This rearrangement joins TRBV28 to TRBJ2-5; D might be TRBD1 (7 bases). This CDR3 region has 15 residues. V lost 4 bases and J lost 4, with 16 bases in between. Germline lookup yields CDR1 MDHEN and CDR2 SYDVKM. The CDR3 DNA sequence: TGTGCCAGCAGTTCGGGGGCGACAGGGAGAGAGACCCAGTACTTC. Translated, it gives CASSSGATGRETQYF.

The chain combines TRBV9 with TRBJ1-1; no clear D gene. CDR3 length equals 13 residues. V was pared by 2 bases and J by 1 base, with 6 bases between. Germline CDR1 and CDR2: SGDLS and YYNGEE. The CDR3 nucleotides are TGTGCCAGCAGCGTTAGACAGAACACTGAAGCTTTCTTT. This gives the protein CASSVRQNTEAFF.

This CDR3 is CASSSGNTGELFF. The CDR3 nucleotides are TGTGCCAGCAGTTCAGGGAACACCGGGGAGCTGTTTTTT. The chain recombines TRBV6-5 with TRBJ2-2, with D uncertain. V was shortened by 4 bases and J by 1 base, with 4 bases between the two germline ends. The CDR3 spans 13 residues. CDR1 MNHEY and CDR2 SVGAGI come from the germline V gene.

The rearrangement uses TRBV5-4 and TRBJ2-5; 16 positions agree with TRBD2. The closer fit of TRBJ2-7 to the DNA end suggests the J call may be wrong. The CDR3 has 18 amino acids. Germline V CDR1 and CDR2: SGHNT, YYREEE (reference sequence). This CDR3 is CASSSGGLAGGVTYEQYF. The CDR3 DNA sequence: TGTGCCAGCAGCTCTGGGGGACTAGCGGGGGGGGTTACCTACGAGCAGTACTTC.

The chain has TRBV5-1 and TRBJ2-7; TRBD1 agrees at 8 bases. The germline V gene encodes CDR1 SGHRS and CDR2 YFSETQ. With V trimmed by 0 bases and J by 5 bases, 10 bases remained unmatched. The CDR3 has 16 residues. The CDR3 bases are TGCGCCAGCAGCTTGGGGCCACAGGGGGTTGTTGACGAGCAGTACTTC. Its protein product is CASSLGPQGVVDEQYF.

The chain couples TRBV5-8 to TRBJ2-5, with D tentatively TRBD2 (5 bases). Between the trimmed V and J ends, which lost 3 bases and 5 bases, there was a span of 11 bases. CDR3 length equals 13 residues. Germline V lookup: CDR1 SGHTS, CDR2 YDEGEE. The CDR3 DNA reads as TGTGCCAGCAGCTATGACTACGGTGAGACCCAGTACTTC. Its protein product is CASSYDYGETQYF.

This clone was recorded once. This chain uses TRBV27 with TRBJ1-1, with no clear D. This CDR3 spans 15 amino acids. The V gene lost 5 bases and the J gene lost 5 bases, with 18 bases spanning the gap. CDR1 and CDR2 from the germline V gene are MNHEY and SMNVEV (reference sequence). The CDR3 DNA follows: TGTGCCAGCAGTCAATCGGGAAACGGATGGACTGAAGCTTTCTTT. Protein product: CASSQSGNGWTEAFF.

CDR3 protein: CSARRVDEQFF. The CDR3 DNA reads as TGCAGTGCTCGGCGGGTGGATGAGCAGTTCTTC. The J gene is TRBJ2-1, the V gene TRBV20-1, with D perhaps TRBD2 (5 bases). The germline V and J ends were trimmed by 5 bases and 8 bases, with 10 bases remaining between them. The CDR3 spans 11 residues. Per germline, CDR1 DFQATT and CDR2 SNEGSKA (reference sequence).

The chain uses TRBV19 and TRBJ1-1; TRBD1 matches 8 bases. The CDR3 consists of 14 residues. V lost 5 bases and J lost 1; bases outside the gene matches: 3. Germline-derived CDR1 and CDR2 are LNHDA and SQIVND (reference sequence). CDR3 sequence reads: CASSPGQGNTEAFF. DNA of the CDR3: TGTGCCAGTAGTCCCGGACAGGGGAACACTGAAGCTTTCTTT. The variable domain in full, completed from reference TRBV19 and TRBJ1-1, reads DGGITQSPKYLFRKEGQNVTLSCEQNLNHDAMYWYRQDPGQGLRLIYYSQIVNDFQKGDIAEGYSVSREKKESFPLTVTSAQKNPTAFYLCASSPGQGNTEAFFGQGTRLTVV.

The chain couples TRBV18 to TRBJ1-6, with a tentative D call TRBD1 (5 bases). Germline V gene sequence: CDR1 KGHSH, CDR2 LQKENI. The CDR3 consists of 15 residues. V lost 2 bases and J lost 2, with 7 bases in between. This chain's CDR3 is CASSPYRPYNSPLHF. Written as DNA, the CDR3 is TGTGCCAGCTCACCATACAGGCCCTATAATTCACCCCTCCACTTT.

V gene TRBV10-3 combines with J gene TRBJ1-1, with D tentatively TRBD1 (6 bases). Per germline, CDR1 ENHRY and CDR2 SYGVKD. The CDR3 is 13 amino acids. Deletions cut 3 bases from V and 7 bases from J, with 12 bases between. DNA of the CDR3: TGTGCCATCAGTGATGGGGGCGATGGTGAAGCTTTCTTT. Its translation is CAISDGGDGEAFF.

The rearrangement links TRBV5-1 to TRBJ2-5; 11 nucleotides line up with TRBD2. From germline, CDR1 is SGHRS and CDR2 YFSETQ. The CDR3 is made up of 16 amino acids. The V gene end was trimmed by 1 base and the J gene end by 5 bases; junction bases not matched to a gene: 7. The CDR3 nucleotides are TGCGCCAGCAGCTTGACTAGCGGGAGCGTATGGGAGACCCAGTACTTC. Amino acid sequence: CASSLTSGSVWETQYF.

The genes are TRBV7-6 and TRBJ1-1; 9 nucleotides line up with TRBD1. Unmatched junction bases numbered 5, after V lost 5 bases and J lost 4 bases. The CDR3 is 14 amino acids. Per germline, CDR1 SGHVS and CDR2 FNYEAQ. This chain's CDR3 is CASSVGQGSTEAFF. Here the CDR3 DNA reads TGTGCCAGCAGCGTCGGACAGGGGAGCACTGAAGCTTTCTTT.

Note on this clone: The sample contains more than one DNA sequence encoding this CDR3. The chain is built from TRBV6-1 and TRBJ2-6; maybe TRBD1 (6 bases). Per germline, CDR1 MNHNS and CDR2 SASEGT. V lost 4 bases and J lost 3, with 25 bases in between. The CDR3 totals 20 residues. CDR3 bases: TGTGCCAGCAGTGGACAACCAGGGGCCTCTCTCTTCTTTGGGGCCAACGTCCTGACTTTC. Encoded protein: CASSGQPGASLFFGANVLTF.

This chain uses TRBV30 with TRBJ1-3, with 8 bases identical to TRBD1. The CDR3 sequence is 16 residues long. CDR1 and CDR2 from the germline V gene are GTSNPN and SVGIG (reference sequence). V shed 4 bases and J 0 bases; nucleotides not matched to a gene: 8. The DNA for the CDR3 is TGTGCCTGGAATCCCGGGACAGGTTTCTCTGGAAACACCATATATTTT. This codes for CAWNPGTGFSGNTIYF.

The genes are TRBV19 and TRBJ1-5, with 10 bases that match TRBD1. From germline, CDR1 is LNHDA and CDR2 SQIVND (reference sequence). The CDR3 is made up of 15 amino acids. Unmatched junction bases numbered 6, after V lost 3 bases and J lost 7 bases. In DNA, the CDR3 is TGTGCCAGTAGTATTGTGGGACAGGGGAGCCAGCCCCAGCATTTT. Translating it yields CASSIVGQGSQPQHF.

V gene TRBV5-6 combines with J gene TRBJ2-5; TRBD2 is a possible D gene (5 bases). Trimming cost V 0 bases and J 11 bases, with 11 bases left between them. The CDR3 has 12 amino acids. Germline V lookup: CDR1 SGHDT, CDR2 YYEEEE. The CDR3 nucleotides are TGTGCCAGCAGCTTGGGACTGGGAGAGCAGTACTTC. Translating gives CASSLGLGEQYF.

V is TRBV6-6 and J is TRBJ1-2, with unresolved D. In germline, CDR1 is MNHNY, CDR2 SVGAGI (reference sequence). The CDR3 sequence is 12 residues long. The germline V and J ends were trimmed by 0 bases and 12 bases, with 11 bases remaining between them. The CDR3 sequence: CASSYSFRQDTF. The CDR3 nucleotides are TGTGCCAGCAGTTACTCGTTCAGGCAAGACACCTTC.

This chain connects TRBV2 to TRBJ2-5; 11 bases line up with TRBD2. Germline-derived CDR1 and CDR2 are SNHLY and FYNNEI. V lost 6 bases to trimming and J lost 0 bases; unmatched junction nucleotides: 9. This CDR3 is 17 amino acids long. Here the CDR3 reads CASRLSGGARYQETQYF. The CDR3 DNA sequence: TGTGCCAGCAGACTTAGCGGGGGGGCCCGGTACCAAGAGACCCAGTACTTC.

The chain links TRBV10-2 to TRBJ2-3; TRBD2 agrees at 10 bases. Germline CDR1 and CDR2: WSHSY and SAAADI. This CDR3 contains 14 residues. V lost 7 bases and J lost 7; bases outside the gene matches: 8. CDR3 in amino acids: CASNVAGGANTQYF. CDR3 DNA sequence: TGCGCCAGCAACGTAGCGGGGGGCGCAAATACGCAGTATTTT.

The chain is built from TRBV28 and TRBJ2-7, with D hard to call. Germline V lookup: CDR1 MDHEN, CDR2 SYDVKM. The CDR3 has 16 amino acids. Trimming pared 5 bases from V and 2 bases from J, leaving 19 bases between. The CDR3 region is CASSPQRGQTTYEQYF. In nucleotides, the CDR3 is TGTGCCAGCAGTCCCCAGCGAGGCCAAACCACCTACGAGCAGTACTTC.

There are a few counts of this clone. J is TRBJ1-5 and V is TRBV18, with no clear D. This CDR3 has 13 residues. Germline CDR1 and CDR2: KGHSH and LQKENI. Trimming removed 3 bases from V and 6 bases from J, with 9 bases in between. The CDR3 DNA reads as TGTGCCAGCTCACCCCAGCGTGGTCAGCCCCAGCATTTT. Protein product: CASSPQRGQPQHF.

The rearrangement links TRBV5-4 to TRBJ1-4; 7 bases are a match to TRBD1. This CDR3 has 16 residues. V was clipped by 4 bases and J by 0 bases; unmatched bases: 6. Per the germline V gene, CDR1 is SGHNT and CDR2 is YYREEE (reference sequence). The CDR3 region is CASSLGTAATNEKLFF. The CDR3 nucleotides are TGTGCCAGCAGCCTAGGGACAGCAGCAACTAATGAAAAACTGTTTTTT.

This clone was observed a single time. This chain joins TRBV6-5 and TRBJ2-1, with D possibly TRBD2 on 6 matching bases. The V gene lost 5 bases and the J gene lost 7 bases, with 18 bases spanning the gap. Germline loops: CDR1 MNHEY, CDR2 SVGAGI. The CDR3 sequence is 15 residues long. CDR3 residues: CASSPGTPEHNEQFF. Here the CDR3 DNA reads TGTGCCAGCAGTCCCGGGACTCCCGAGCATAATGAGCAGTTCTTC.

This clone has a handful of counts. Different DNA sequences within this sample yield the same CDR3. The chain links TRBV9 to TRBJ2-7; 10 bases fit TRBD1. CDR3 length: 14 residues. After removal of 0 bases from V and 4 bases from J, the junction contained 1 base not matched to a gene. Germline CDR1 and CDR2: SGDLS and YYNGEE. The CDR3 coding sequence is TGTGCCAGCAGCGTAGGGGACAGGGGTTACGAGCAGTACTTC. Its protein is CASSVGDRGYEQYF.